These 26 T cell receptor beta chains came from one sample sequenced in a study of human T cells and chemical hapten exposure (dated by TCRdb to the early 2020s). What this sample's time point label stands for: patch test 3, about 24 weeks after DPC sensitization. This specimen's treatment or condition label, per the study, means: therapeutic diphenylcyclopropenone sensitization with weekly scalp DPC. The library was made by RACE. Instrument used: NextSeq 500. TCRdb redid the processing of the public reads, applying fastp at Q25 and MiXCR, and retained in-frame beta chains. When rows share a CDR3 protein, they turn into one entry using the most common DNA and genes. Present in this sample are 210,000 or so distinct CDR3 sequences, 24% of which were seen just once. The top ten clones comprise about 2.3% of the sample. Sequenced here: whole blood, sampled in connection with sensitization to the hapten diphenylcyclopropenone (DPC). The receptors originated from a woman between 35 and 50 years old with alopecia areata. Some clones in this sample may be carry-over from other donors' samples.

The V call is TRBV20-1, the J call TRBJ1-1; TRBD1 matches 9 bases. V shed 4 bases, J shed 11 bases, and the junction held 11 bases outside the gene matches. Germline CDR1 DFQATT, CDR2 SNEGSKA (reference sequence). The CDR3 sequence is 13 residues long. The CDR3 DNA sequence: TGCAGTGCTACGGGGGGGACAGGGTGGATTGCTTTCTTT. Protein: CSATGGTGWIAFF.

This clonotype came up a few times. The chain is built from TRBV4-2 and TRBJ2-1, with D possibly TRBD2 on 6 matching bases. The CDR3 has 15 residues. Trimming left V 5 bases short and J 3 bases short, with 14 bases between. The germline V gene has CDR1 LGHNA and CDR2 YNFKEQ. CDR3 DNA: TGTGCCAGCAGCTCCGAAGCGGGTAGCTACAATGAGCAGTTCTTC. It yields the protein CASSSEAGSYNEQFF.

The chain uses TRBV28 and TRBJ1-2, with D possibly TRBD1 on 5 matching bases. The ends were cut back, 3 bases at V and 7 bases at J, with 21 bases in the middle. CDR1 MDHEN and CDR2 SYDVKM come from the germline V gene. The CDR3 is 16 residues long. The CDR3 DNA sequence: TGTGCCAGCAGTTTGTATATTGGCAGGGAAGGAGGTGGCTACACCTTC. Encoded protein: CASSLYIGREGGGYTF.

The chain recombines TRBV20-1 with TRBJ1-5; D is uncertain. This CDR3 is built from 14 residues. The germline V gene encodes CDR1 DFQATT and CDR2 SNEGSKA (reference sequence). The V end was cut by 3 bases, the J end by 3 bases, with 12 bases between. CDR3 in DNA: TGCAGTGCTAGTAGAGGGTCCGCCAATCAGCCCCAGCATTTT. Its translation: CSASRGSANQPQHF.

This chain connects TRBV27 to TRBJ2-7; a weak D match, TRBD1 (5 bases). This CDR3 has 14 amino acids. V was trimmed by 3 bases and J by 3 bases, leaving 12 bases between them. Germline V gene lookup returns CDR1 MNHEY and CDR2 SMNVEV (reference sequence). The CDR3 DNA is TGTGCCAGCAGTTTCCTCGGACACCTCTACGAGCAGTACTTC. Translating gives CASSFLGHLYEQYF.

The J gene is TRBJ2-7, the V gene TRBV21-1; the table's D call, TRBD2, has no DNA check behind it. TRBV21-1 represents a pseudogene. This CDR3 is 15 amino acids long. CDR3 in amino acids: CASSKVAGALVEQYF. CDR3 nucleotides: TGTGCCAGCAGCAAAGTAGCGGGAGCCCTCGTCGAGCAGTACTTC.

The chain combines TRBV20-1 with TRBJ2-3; no clear D. Germline CDR1 and CDR2: DFQATT and SNEGSKA (reference sequence). V lost 3 bases and J lost 4, with 11 bases in between. The CDR3 runs 13 residues. The CDR3 loop is CSASVPGSDTQYF. The CDR3, as DNA: TGCAGTGCTAGTGTTCCGGGTTCAGATACGCAGTATTTT.

Notes on this clonotype: A single base separates this from a much larger clone, so it may be a read error. The chain is built from TRBV30 and TRBJ2-7; D possibly corresponds to TRBD1 (5 bases). Germline V gene lookup returns CDR1 GTSNPN and CDR2 SVGIG (reference sequence). This CDR3 spans 13 amino acids. This chain's CDR3 is CVCHQQGMGEQYF. In nucleotides, the CDR3 is TGTGTCTGCCACCAGCAGGGTATGGGCGAGCAGTACTTC.

This clonotype was seen more than once but under ten times. The chain has TRBV20-1 and TRBJ2-1; 8 bases fit TRBD2. With 0 bases clipped from V and 2 bases from J, the junction kept 6 bases outside the gene matches. Germline CDR1 reads DFQATT; CDR2 reads SNEGSKA (reference sequence). The CDR3 is made up of 16 amino acids. Here the CDR3 reads CSARDPAGGPYNEQFF. The CDR3 region has the DNA TGCAGTGCTAGAGATCCGGCGGGAGGACCCTACAATGAGCAGTTCTTC.

The chain combines TRBV28 with TRBJ1-2; D is uncertain. Germline CDR1 reads MDHEN; CDR2 reads SYDVKM. The length of the CDR3 is 11 residues. Trimming shortened V by 7 bases and J by 3 bases, and 6 bases separated the two germline ends. This chain's CDR3 is CASKIDYGYTF. The CDR3 DNA sequence: TGTGCCAGCAAAATTGACTATGGCTACACCTTC.

This clonotype was detected only a few times. The chain uses TRBV20-1 and TRBJ2-3, with a possible D match to TRBD2 (6 bases). The CDR3 contains 17 residues. The V and J ends lost 1 base and 8 bases respectively, with 25 bases between them. The germline gives CDR1 DFQATT, CDR2 SNEGSKA (reference sequence). Written as DNA, the CDR3 is TGCAGTGCTAGAGGCATAGTCGCGGGGACCCCCTCCGGTACGCAGTATTTT. Translated, it gives CSARGIVAGTPSGTQYF.

The V and J genes are TRBV20-1 and TRBJ1-1; 8 nucleotides agree with TRBD1. Trimming took 6 bases from V and 5 from J; bases not matched to a gene: 8. The CDR3 has 13 residues. Looked up from germline, CDR1 is DFQATT and CDR2 is SNEGSKA (reference sequence). The CDR3 protein is CSALGQGATEAFF. In DNA form, the CDR3 reads TGCAGTGCGCTCGGGCAGGGGGCAACTGAAGCTTTCTTT.

This chain links TRBV2 with TRBJ2-5; 8 nucleotides agree with TRBD1. This CDR3 has 15 residues. The junction had 12 bases not matched to a gene; V was cut back by 10 bases and J by 2 bases. CDR1 is SNHLY, CDR2 FYNNEI, per germline. CDR3 sequence reads: CATTMQGARQETQYF. CDR3 nucleotides: TGTGCCACCACGATGCAGGGGGCGCGACAAGAGACCCAGTACTTC.

The chain is built from TRBV5-1 and TRBJ2-7; 10 bases agree with TRBD2. This CDR3 has 14 residues. CDR1 and CDR2 from the germline V gene are SGHRS and YFSETQ. V lost 2 bases to trimming and J lost 12 bases; unmatched junction nucleotides: 11. The CDR3 bases are TGCGCCAGCAGCTTAGGTCTAGCGGGAGAACGACCGTACTTC. It codes for CASSLGLAGERPYF.

This rearrangement joins TRBV10-3 to TRBJ2-7; 9 nucleotides line up with TRBD1. The J segment lost 5 bases and the V segment lost 7 bases, leaving 3 bases of the junction unmatched. Germline V lookup: CDR1 ENHRY, CDR2 SYGVKD. This CDR3 is 12 amino acids long. The CDR3 is CAITRTGDEQYF. As DNA, the CDR3 is TGTGCCATCACCAGGACAGGGGACGAGCAGTACTTC.

This clonotype was seen ten or more times. The chain uses TRBV18 and TRBJ2-3, with D possibly being TRBD1 (6 bases). With 3 bases removed from V and 4 bases from J, the gap between germline ends came to 17 bases. CDR3 length: 16 residues. CDR1 and CDR2 (germline): KGHSH, LQKENI. As DNA, the CDR3 is TGTGCCAGCTCACCGCAAACTCACAGGGTCTCAGATACGCAGTATTTT. This gives the protein CASSPQTHRVSDTQYF.

The chain combines TRBV10-3 with TRBJ2-7, with 9 bases that match TRBD2. J lost 3 bases, V lost 8 bases, and 8 bases had no gene match. The CDR3 has 14 residues. Germline CDR1 reads ENHRY; CDR2 reads SYGVKD. Written as DNA, the CDR3 is TGTGCCATCGGGGTAGCGGGAGCGGTCTACGAGCAGTACTTC. Translated, it gives CAIGVAGAVYEQYF.

The chain has TRBV20-1 and TRBJ2-3, with 7 positions matching TRBD2. The CDR3 covers 17 residues. The germline V gene encodes CDR1 DFQATT and CDR2 SNEGSKA (reference sequence). The V and J ends lost 2 bases and 5 bases, in that order; junction bases with no gene match: 16. CDR3 coding DNA: TGCAGTGCTAGAAAGGCTAGCGGAATGGGTGGCTTAGATACGCAGTATTTT. Protein: CSARKASGMGGLDTQYF.

The J gene is TRBJ1-4, the V gene TRBV9; maybe TRBD1 (5 bases). V was pared by 0 bases and J by 8 bases, with 11 bases between. The CDR3 runs 14 residues. Germline V CDR1 and CDR2: SGDLS, YYNGEE. The DNA for the CDR3 is TGTGCCAGCAGCGTAGAGTCCCGGGGCGAAAAACTGTTTTTT. It yields the protein CASSVESRGEKLFF.

This chain uses TRBV6-2 or TRBV6-3 with TRBJ1-3, with TRBD1 as a possible D gene (5 bases). V was shortened by 2 bases and J by 0 bases, with 8 bases between the two germline ends. Germline V gene lookup returns CDR1 MNHEY and CDR2 SVGEGT. The CDR3 loop spans 15 amino acids. The CDR3 nucleotides are TGTGCCAGCAGTTACGGACACCCCTCTGGAAACACCATATATTTT. This gives the protein CASSYGHPSGNTIYF.

This clonotype occurred a few times. The chain links TRBV9 to TRBJ2-1; D assignment may be TRBD1 or TRBD2 (7 bases each). Germline V gene data show CDR1 as SGDLS and CDR2 as YYNGEE. The CDR3 contains 14 residues. The CDR3 DNA follows: TGTACCCAGGGGGGGGCGGGCATCTACAATGAGCAGTTCTTC. Protein: CTQGGAGIYNEQFF.

This chain links TRBV7-2 with TRBJ2-7; unclear D gene. The V gene's germline CDR1 is SGHTA and CDR2 FQGNSA. Trimming stripped 0 bases from V and 2 bases from J, with 11 bases between. The CDR3 sequence is 15 residues long. Written as DNA, the CDR3 is TGTGCCAGCAGCTTAGCGAGCACCGACCCCTACGAGCAGTACTTC. Translating gives CASSLASTDPYEQYF.

This clonotype was detected many times. V usage is TRBV18 and J usage is TRBJ2-3, with unresolved D. The V and J ends lost 3 bases and 6 bases respectively, with 10 bases between them. Germline assignment: CDR1 KGHSH and CDR2 LQKENI. The CDR3 loop spans 13 amino acids. The CDR3 region has the DNA TGTGCCAGCTCACCCCAGCGTACCGATACGCAGTATTTT. It is translated as CASSPQRTDTQYF. Drawing the rest from reference TRBV18 and TRBJ2-3, the complete variable domain is NAGVMQNPRHLVRRRGQEARLRCSPMKGHSHVYWYRQLPEEGLKFMVYLQKENIIDESGMPKERFSAEFPKEGPSILRIQQVVRGDSAAYFCASSPQRTDTQYFGPGTRLTVL.

This clonotype was counted only a few times. The chain is built from TRBV27 and TRBJ2-7; no reliable D call. This CDR3 is built from 12 residues. The germline CDR1 and CDR2 sequences are MNHEY and SMNVEV (reference sequence). V was shortened by 8 bases and J by 0 bases, with 8 bases between the two germline ends. Here the CDR3 DNA reads TGTGCCAGCTTCAGTTCCTCCTACGAGCAGTACTTC. This sequence encodes CASFSSSYEQYF.

There are many counts of this clonotype. This sequence joins TRBV7-2 and TRBJ2-4; D is perhaps TRBD2 (7 bases). Deletions cut 1 base from V and 0 bases from J, with 25 bases between. The CDR3 runs 21 residues. The germline V gene has CDR1 SGHTA and CDR2 FQGNSA. The CDR3 coding sequence is TGTGCCAGCAGCTTAGTGGACGGGGGGCGGATGGATGGGGTAGCCAAAAACATTCAGTACTTC. The encoded protein is CASSLVDGGRMDGVAKNIQYF.

The rearrangement joins TRBV28 to TRBJ2-1, with D unclear. The CDR3 contains 13 residues. CDR1 and CDR2 (germline): MDHEN, SYDVKM. Trimming stripped 5 bases from V and 5 bases from J, with 10 bases between. CDR3 loop: CASSLGANNEQFF. Written as DNA, the CDR3 is TGTGCCAGCAGTCTCGGCGCCAACAATGAGCAGTTCTTC.